This TCR beta chain stems from a study of early T cells in non-severe SARS-CoV-2 infection. Overall study context: Investigators sequenced bulk RNA drawn from unsorted whole blood, and chains remained unpaired. Whole-study findings and limits: Matching results from VDJdb favored anti-spike CD8 responses, leaving private and CD4 specificities undetected.

Individual cDNA molecules were tagged with unique molecular identifiers. In TCRdb, the 5' RACE reads were re-called with MiXCR into one record per CDR3 protein. This sample has 80,000 to 95,000 distinct CDR3 sequences, with 14% found just once. CDR3 length: 11 amino acids. Concerning this clonotype: Antigen unknown.

The rearrangement joins TRBV21-1 to TRBJ2-5. TRBV21-1 is shown as a pseudogene. This receptor was identified in an adult who was a healthcare worker with PCR-confirmed SARS-CoV-2 infection or an uninfected control (not recorded which). Sequencing used whole blood. The CDR3 protein is CASSNVETQYF. The CDR3 nucleotides read TGTGCCAGCAGCAATGTGGAGACCCAGTACTTC.